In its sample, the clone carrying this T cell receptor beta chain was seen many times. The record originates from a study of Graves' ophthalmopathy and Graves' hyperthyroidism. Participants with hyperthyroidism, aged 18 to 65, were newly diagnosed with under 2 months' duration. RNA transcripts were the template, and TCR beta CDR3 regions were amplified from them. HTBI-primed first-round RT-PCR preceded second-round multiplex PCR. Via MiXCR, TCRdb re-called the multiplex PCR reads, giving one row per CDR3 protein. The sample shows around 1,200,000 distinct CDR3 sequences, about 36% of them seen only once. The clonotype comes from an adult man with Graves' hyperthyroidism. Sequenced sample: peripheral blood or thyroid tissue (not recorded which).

CDR3 loop: CASSVGQDLNTEAFF. CDR3 nucleotides: TGTGCCAGCAGCGTAGGACAGGACCTGAACACTGAAGCTTTCTTT. The chain uses TRBV9 and TRBJ1-1; the D gene is possibly TRBD1 (6 bases). Germline V gives CDR1 SGDLS, CDR2 YYNGEE. The length of the CDR3 is 15 residues. V was shortened by 0 bases and J by 0 bases, with 9 bases between the two germline ends.